The entry that follows covers one TCR beta chain sequence. The source of the sample is a study of blood T cell repertoires in COVID-19. Study in general: Samples taken during acute and convalescent COVID-19 were collected in the United States, Italy and Spain. Nucleic acid was either cDNA or gDNA, and it came from T cells, B-cell-depleted T cells, or PBMCs.

Study processing details: How many nucleated cells were present was estimated from reference gene primer amplification. Profiled with immunoSEQ multiplex PCR; TCRdb holds only in-frame clones, not every one. That table supplies the V and J calls and clone size; D and trimming were determined from the DNA. The sample contains about 250,000 clones, about 89% of which appear only once. CDR1 SGHNT and CDR2 YYREEE come from the germline V gene (reference sequence). V shed 4 bases and J 1 base; nucleotides not matched to a gene: 7. This CDR3 has 16 amino acids. The gene calls are TRBV5-4 and TRBJ2-1; 8 nucleotides agree with TRBD1. Sequencing was done on a sample of peripheral blood. The receptor was derived from a man aged 25-45 years with acute or convalescent COVID-19. The DNA for the CDR3 is TGTGCCAGCAGCCTACCCGGGACAGGATCCTACAATGAGCAGTTCTTC. It encodes CASSLPGTGSYNEQFF.